The rows below give T cell receptor beta chains drawn from one sample of a study of blood T cell repertoires in COVID-19. This table comes from immunoSEQ multiplex PCR, and its TCRdb copy is limited to in-frame clones, with some not included. The sample yields 250,000 to 350,000 clones, around 90% seen once. The sample consisted of peripheral blood. These TCRs come from a man in his late teens or twenties with active or convalescent COVID-19. CDR3s include the opening cysteine and the closing phenylalanine or tryptophan. The order of the fields is V gene, clone size, D gene, J gene, CDR3 protein, CDR3 DNA. D genes are given only for firm matches. Some rows have no size entry. The others give once, few or many, or a class for an expanded clone.

TRBV7-8	-	TRBD2	TRBJ2-7	CASSAGTNSYEQYF	TGTGCCAGCAGCGCCGGGACTAACTCCTACGAGCAGTACTTC
TRBV5-4	-	TRBD1	TRBJ1-1	CASSARQGANTEAFF	TGTGCCAGCAGCGCCAGACAGGGGGCGAACACTGAAGCTTTCTTT
TRBV9	-	TRBD1	TRBJ2-2	CASSPTGVGGELFF	TGTGCCAGCAGCCCTACAGGGGTGGGGGGGGAGCTGTTTTTT
TRBV11-3	-	-	TRBJ2-3	CASSSRIDTQYF	TGTGCCAGCAGCTCCAGGATCGATACGCAGTATTTT
TRBV27	-	-	TRBJ2-7	CASSPLKGYEQYF	TGTGCCAGCAGTCCCCTAAAGGGGTACGAGCAGTACTTC
TRBV10-2	-	TRBD1	TRBJ2-7	CASSDSGTGTYEQYF	TGCGCCAGCAGTGATTCCGGGACAGGGACCTACGAGCAGTACTTC
TRBV6-5	-	-	TRBJ1-1	CASSYAGVSEAFF	TGTGCCAGCAGTTACGCAGGGGTGAGTGAAGCTTTCTTT
TRBV7-2	-	TRBD2	TRBJ2-7	CASSEASGITYEQYF	TGTGCCAGCAGCGAGGCTAGCGGGATTACCTACGAGCAGTACTTC
TRBV19	-	-	TRBJ2-1	CASTTGNNEQFF	TGTGCCAGCACTACAGGGAACAATGAGCAGTTCTTC
TRBV7-3	-	-	TRBJ2-1	CASSLTGRGIYNEQFF	TGTGCCAGCAGCTTAACGGGCCGGGGGATCTACAATGAGCAGTTCTTC
TRBV18	-	-	TRBJ1-1	CASSPGGNTEAFF	TGTGCCAGCTCCCCGGGGGGGAACACTGAAGCTTTCTTT
TRBV6-4	-	TRBD2	TRBJ2-3	CASSDSGGADTQYF	TGTGCCAGCAGTGACTCGGGGGGGGCAGATACGCAGTATTTT
TRBV9	-	-	TRBJ2-1	CASSVRHTGQTNEQFF	TGTGCCAGCAGCGTAAGACATACCGGACAGACCAATGAGCAGTTCTTC
TRBV6-5	-	TRBD1	TRBJ2-1	CASSLHRGLLDNEQFF	TGTGCCAGCAGTTTACACAGGGGGCTCTTGGACAATGAGCAGTTCTTC
TRBV27	-	TRBD1	TRBJ1-6	CASSYTTGSGSPLHF	TGTGCCAGCAGTTATACGACAGGGTCAGGGTCACCCCTCCACTTT
TRBV18	-	-	TRBJ1-1	CASSPSSARTEAFF	TGTGCCAGCTCACCTTCCTCCGCCAGAACTGAAGCTTTCTTT
TRBV9	-	-	TRBJ1-2	CASSVGGGQGYGYTF	TGTGCCAGCAGCGTAGGAGGTGGGCAGGGCTATGGCTACACCTTC
TRBV29-1	-	TRBD2	TRBJ2-7	CSVVSGVYEQYF	TGCAGCGTTGTTAGCGGGGTGTACGAGCAGTACTTC
TRBV6-1	-	-	TRBJ1-1	CASSPLGSYTEAFF	TGTGCCAGCAGCCCCTTAGGGAGTTACACTGAAGCTTTCTTT
TRBV7-8	-	-	TRBJ1-5	CASSVSGVENNQPQHF	TGTGCCAGCAGCGTATCAGGGGTGGAGAACAATCAGCCCCAGCATTTT
TRBV5-8	-	TRBD2	TRBJ2-3	CASQGLAGGRDTQYF	TGTGCCAGTCAAGGACTAGCGGGAGGCCGAGATACGCAGTATTTT
TRBV7-6	few	-	TRBJ2-5	CASSSLVDAQETQYF	TGTGCCAGCAGCTCCCTAGTCGATGCACAAGAGACCCAGTACTTC
TRBV12-3/TRBV12-4	-	-	TRBJ2-7	CASSFRQSYEQYF	TGTGCCAGCAGTTTTAGACAGAGCTACGAGCAGTACTTC
TRBV3-1/TRBV3-2	few	TRBD1	TRBJ2-2	CASSQTGTGHTGELFF	TGTGCCAGCAGCCAGACCGGGACAGGACACACCGGGGAGCTGTTTTTT
TRBV2	-	TRBD2	TRBJ2-1	CASTQRGLAGELGNNEQFF	TGTGCCAGCACCCAAAGGGGGCTAGCGGGAGAATTGGGAAACAATGAGCAGTTCTTC
TRBV7-2	-	-	TRBJ2-7	CASSPEGTGSYEQYF	TGTGCCAGCAGCCCGGAGGGAACGGGATCCTACGAGCAGTACTTC
TRBV6-2/TRBV6-3	-	TRBD1	TRBJ1-5	CASSYATGGDQPQHF	TGTGCCAGCAGTTACGCGACAGGGGGCGACCAGCCCCAGCATTTT
TRBV6-5	-	-	TRBJ2-7	CASSYSGLSYEQYF	TGTGCCAGCAGTTATTCGGGACTGTCCTACGAGCAGTACTTC